These 19 T cell receptor beta chains came from one sample sequenced in a study of T-cell memory formation after mild COVID-19. TCRdb re-derived calls from the 5' RACE reads in MiXCR, one entry per CDR3 protein. The sample lists over 300,000 distinct CDR3 sequences, around 20% occurring once. The sequencing input was PBMCs or a T cell subset sorted from them (not recorded which). The receptors shown here come from a man aged 18 to 35 who had mild COVID-19 (a few samples of this study predate the infection). Cell type and time point are not known.

This clonotype was seen a few times. The genes are TRBV5-1 and TRBJ2-7, with 9 bases lining up with TRBD1. The CDR3 runs to 15 residues. V lost 0 bases, J lost 6 bases, and 7 bases stayed unmatched. Germline CDR1 is SGHRS and CDR2 is YFSETQ. CDR3 nucleotide sequence: TGCGCCAGCAGCTTGGACGGGACAGGGAGTGCCGAGCAGTACTTC. Protein sequence: CASSLDGTGSAEQYF.

In its sample, this clonotype was seen a few times. This chain joins TRBV29-1 and TRBJ2-1, with D possibly matching TRBD2 (7 bases). The germline V gene has CDR1 SQVTM and CDR2 ANQGSEA. V shed 4 bases and J shed 7 bases, with 17 bases lying between them. The CDR3 runs 14 residues. This CDR3 reads CSVVGGALGNEQFF. DNA for the CDR3: TGCAGCGTTGTTGGGGGGGCTCTCGGGAATGAGCAGTTCTTC.

This clonotype was picked up a small number of times. The rearrangement links TRBV7-2 to TRBJ1-2; the D gene is possibly TRBD1 (6 bases). With 5 bases removed from V and 7 bases from J, the gap between germline ends came to 11 bases. Germline CDR1 SGHTA, CDR2 FQGNSA. The CDR3 consists of 12 residues. The CDR3 region is CASSTNRAGYTF. For the CDR3, the DNA is TGTGCCAGCAGCACAAACAGGGCTGGCTACACCTTC.

This clonotype has a handful of counts. The V and J genes are TRBV7-2 and TRBJ1-5; the match to TRBD1 covers 7 bases. The CDR3 length is 15 residues. The germline gives CDR1 SGHTA, CDR2 FQGNSA. Trimming cost V 5 bases and J 2 bases; bases outside gene matches: 6. Written as DNA, the CDR3 is TGTGCCAGCAGCCCTAGGACAGGCCGCAATCAGCCCCAGCATTTT. Protein product: CASSPRTGRNQPQHF.

A few counts support this clonotype. V and J are TRBV19 and TRBJ1-5; D uncertain. Looked up from germline, CDR1 is LNHDA and CDR2 is SQIVND (reference sequence). This CDR3 contains 13 residues. This CDR3 reads CASEEQPNQPQHF. For the CDR3, the DNA is TGTGCTAGTGAGGAACAGCCCAATCAGCCCCAGCATTTT.

This chain joins TRBV18 and TRBJ2-5; D tentatively fits TRBD1 or TRBD2 (6 bases each). CDR1 KGHSH and CDR2 LQKENI come from the germline V gene. This CDR3 is 15 amino acids long. Trimming left V 3 bases short and J 2 bases short, with 13 bases between. DNA of the CDR3: TGTGCCAGCTCACCGACTAGAGGGGGTCAAGAGACCCAGTACTTC. It translates to CASSPTRGGQETQYF.

CDR3 sequence (DNA): TGTGCCAGCTCACGAGCCTATCATCCAGATACGCAGTATTTT. Its translation is CASSRAYHPDTQYF. The V and J genes are TRBV18 and TRBJ2-3; D gene ambiguous. The V gene lost 4 bases and the J gene lost 4 bases, with 12 bases spanning the gap. The CDR3 runs to 14 residues. The germline CDR1 and CDR2 sequences are KGHSH and LQKENI.

The rearrangement links TRBV20-1 to TRBJ2-3; TRBD2 matches at 16 bases. With V trimmed by 5 bases and J by 6 bases, 5 bases remained unmatched. The germline gives CDR1 DFQATT, CDR2 SNEGSKA (reference sequence). The CDR3 length is 15 residues. The CDR3 DNA is TGCAGTGCTCCCGGGACTAGCGGGGGGGCTGATACGCAGTATTTT. Protein product: CSAPGTSGGADTQYF.

The chain uses TRBV18 and TRBJ2-5, with D hard to call. Germline values: CDR1 KGHSH, CDR2 LQKENI. The CDR3 is 13 residues long. V lost 0 bases and J 4 bases, leaving 6 bases between the germline ends. In nucleotides, the CDR3 is TGTGCCAGCTCACCACCTATGGCAGAGACCCAGTACTTC. Encoded protein: CASSPPMAETQYF.

This clonotype was seen more than once but under ten times. The V call is TRBV7-2, the J call TRBJ2-3, with 9 bases lining up with TRBD2. Germline loops: CDR1 SGHTA, CDR2 FQGNSA. The junction had 11 bases not matched to a gene; V was cut back by 3 bases and J by 1 base. The CDR3 loop spans 18 amino acids. The CDR3 region has the DNA TGTGCCAGCAGCTTTAGTGGCCAGGCGGGGGGGCGCACAGATACGCAGTATTTT. Translated: CASSFSGQAGGRTDTQYF.

The chain is built from TRBV11-2 and TRBJ2-3; D gene ambiguous. This CDR3 region has 15 residues. Per germline, CDR1 SGHAT and CDR2 FQNNGV. Deletions cut 3 bases from V and 4 bases from J, with 14 bases between. This chain's CDR3 is CASSFTSPAADTQYF. CDR3 sequence (DNA): TGTGCCAGCAGCTTCACTTCCCCCGCCGCAGATACGCAGTATTTT.

This clonotype appeared a few times. V is TRBV6-1 and J is TRBJ2-1; D possibly corresponds to TRBD2 (6 bases). The CDR3 has 16 residues. V was cut by 3 bases and J by 0 bases, with 12 bases left in between. Germline loops: CDR1 MNHNS, CDR2 SASEGT. CDR3 in DNA: TGTGCCAGCAGTGAGCCGGGACTTAGCTCCTACAATGAGCAGTTCTTC. It specifies CASSEPGLSSYNEQFF.

This clonotype was recorded a few times. The chain joins TRBV7-9 to TRBJ1-1; 8 bases agree with TRBD1. The junction had 10 bases not matched to a gene; V was cut back by 6 bases and J by 4 bases. The CDR3 sequence is 15 residues long. Germline CDR1 reads SEHNR; CDR2 reads FQNEAQ (reference sequence). CDR3 bases: TGTGCCAGCAGTTCACGACACAGGGGGTCCACTGAAGCTTTCTTT. Protein: CASSSRHRGSTEAFF.

This clonotype was recorded a few times. J is TRBJ2-5 and V is TRBV5-1; maybe TRBD1 (5 bases). Germline CDR1 reads SGHRS; CDR2 reads YFSETQ. The CDR3 sequence is 15 residues long. The V end was cut by 0 bases, the J end by 4 bases, with 13 bases between. CDR3 in DNA: TGCGCCAGCAGCTTGGGGGGCCGAGTCCTAGAGACCCAGTACTTC. Its translation is CASSLGGRVLETQYF.

The genes are TRBV4-2 and TRBJ1-4; D is undetermined. CDR1 is LGHNA and CDR2 is YNFKEQ in the germline V gene. The ends were cut back, 3 bases at V and 7 bases at J, with 15 bases in the middle. The CDR3 loop spans 15 amino acids. The chain's CDR3 is CASSQVAGIGEKLFF. In DNA form, the CDR3 reads TGTGCCAGCAGCCAGGTGGCGGGGATCGGTGAAAAACTGTTTTTT.

Many counts were recorded for this clonotype. The V and J genes are TRBV4-1 and TRBJ1-3; D ambiguous. Per the germline V gene, CDR1 is MGHRA and CDR2 is YSYEKL. The V end lost 1 base, the J end lost 0 bases, and 16 bases lay between the germline ends. The CDR3 totals 18 residues. CDR3 bases: TGCGCCAGCAGCCAAGGCCGGACGGTACTTACCTCTGGAAACACCATATATTTT. Protein: CASSQGRTVLTSGNTIYF.

This clonotype showed up just a few times. This rearrangement joins TRBV7-2 to TRBJ2-3; 11 bases are a match to TRBD2. CDR1 is SGHTA and CDR2 is FQGNSA in the germline V gene. The CDR3 totals 15 residues. The ends lost 4 bases at V and 5 bases at J; junction bases unmatched: 5. The CDR3 sequence: CASSSTGTSGDTQYF. The CDR3 DNA reads TGTGCCAGCAGCTCGACTGGGACTAGCGGAGATACGCAGTATTTT.

The rearrangement uses TRBV4-1 and TRBJ1-1; the D gene is possibly TRBD1 (5 bases). Germline loops: CDR1 MGHRA, CDR2 YSYEKL. The germline V and J ends were trimmed by 4 bases and 11 bases, with 20 bases remaining between them. The CDR3 totals 14 residues. This chain's CDR3 is CASSPGAGTAGAFF. Here the CDR3 DNA reads TGCGCCAGCAGCCCCGGGGCAGGAACCGCGGGTGCTTTCTTT.

This rearrangement joins TRBV20-1 to TRBJ2-4; the D gene is possibly TRBD1 (6 bases). CDR1 is DFQATT, CDR2 SNEGSKA, per germline (reference sequence). The germline V and J ends were trimmed by 2 bases and 8 bases, with 19 bases remaining between them. The CDR3 is made up of 15 amino acids. The CDR3 DNA sequence: TGCAGTGCTAGATCCGATACAGGGTTCAGTGACATTCAGTACTTC. Its protein is CSARSDTGFSDIQYF.